This T cell receptor (beta chain) was found in a study of cytomegalovirus exposure and HLA in healthy donors. Likely unrecorded immune exposures existed in these nominally healthy donors. The germline V gene has CDR1 LNHNV and CDR2 YYDKDF (reference sequence). Trimming shortened V by 0 bases and J by 5 bases, and 13 bases separated the two germline ends. This CDR3 comprises 16 residues. Study-wide findings and caveats: The analysis excluded some indistinguishable V segments, including TRBV6-2 and TRBV6-3. The classifier reportedly diagnosed cytomegalovirus status with high sensitivity and specificity. A later analysis linked a missense variant in DCLRE1C to the trimming of TCR beta V and J genes.

Concerning this clone: Its antigen is still unknown.

It was with 60 Vbeta and 13 Jbeta primers that the PCR ran. Repertoires were generated with immunoSEQ multiplex PCR, while TCRdb's copy carries only in-frame clones and drops some. The sample has about 120,000 clones, over 75% seen once. Sequenced material: PBMCs. The V call is TRBV15, the J call TRBJ1-4; unclear D gene. This TCR came from a woman aged 18-29 years in good health and CMV-seronegative. The CDR3 nucleotides read TGTGCCACCAGCAGAGATGTTCAGAGCGGGAATGAAAAACTGTTTTTT. As protein: CATSRDVQSGNEKLFF.